This TCR beta chain was identified in a study of OX40 agonist ivuxolimab in advanced cancers. Data came from immunoSEQ multiplex PCR; TCRdb stores just in-frame clones and leaves some out. Of nearly 70,000 clones in the sample, approximately 90% were seen once. CDR3 length: 14 amino acids. V was shortened by 10 bases and J by 1 base, with 14 bases between the two germline ends. CDR1 is SEHNR, CDR2 FQNEAQ, per germline (reference sequence). The sample in question was CD4+ or CD8+ T cells sorted from blood, obtained in a trial of the OX40 agonist ivuxolimab. This clonotype originated in an adult with an advanced solid tumor such as melanoma, head and neck, liver or kidney cancer. V and J are TRBV7-9 and TRBJ1-5, with no clear D. The CDR3, as DNA: TGTGCCACCGCGAGTCCGGGGAGCAATCAGCCCCAGCATTTT. Protein product: CATASPGSNQPQHF.